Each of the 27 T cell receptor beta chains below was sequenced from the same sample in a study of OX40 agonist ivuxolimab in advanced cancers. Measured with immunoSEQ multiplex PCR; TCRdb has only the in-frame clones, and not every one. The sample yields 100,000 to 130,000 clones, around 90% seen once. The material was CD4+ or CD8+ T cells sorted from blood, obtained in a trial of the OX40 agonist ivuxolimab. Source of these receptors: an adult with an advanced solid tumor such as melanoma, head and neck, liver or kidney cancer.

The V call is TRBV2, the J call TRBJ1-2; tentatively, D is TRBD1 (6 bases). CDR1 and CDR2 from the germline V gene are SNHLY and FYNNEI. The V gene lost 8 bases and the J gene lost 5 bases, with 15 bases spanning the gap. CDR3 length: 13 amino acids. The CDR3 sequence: CASGGGQGYGYTF. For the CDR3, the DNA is TGTGCCAGCGGTGGGGGGCAGGGGTATGGCTACACCTTC.

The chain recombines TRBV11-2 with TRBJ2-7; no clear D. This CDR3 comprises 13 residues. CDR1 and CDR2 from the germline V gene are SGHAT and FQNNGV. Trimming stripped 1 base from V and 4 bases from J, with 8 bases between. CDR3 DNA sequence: TGTGCCAGCAGCTTAGCTTTGAGGTACGAGCAGTACTTC. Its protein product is CASSLALRYEQYF.

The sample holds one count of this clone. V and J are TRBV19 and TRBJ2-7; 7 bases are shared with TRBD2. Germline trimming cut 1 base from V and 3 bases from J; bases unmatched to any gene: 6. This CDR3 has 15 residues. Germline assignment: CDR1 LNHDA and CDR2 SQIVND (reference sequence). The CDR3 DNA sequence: TGTGCCAGTAGTATAGGTTTGCGGGGGAGCTACGAGCAGTACTTC. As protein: CASSIGLRGSYEQYF.

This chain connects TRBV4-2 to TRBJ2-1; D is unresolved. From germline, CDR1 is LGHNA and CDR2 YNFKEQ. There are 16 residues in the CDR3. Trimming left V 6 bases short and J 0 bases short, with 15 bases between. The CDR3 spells CASREETGDSYNEQFF. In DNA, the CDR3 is TGTGCCAGCAGAGAAGAGACTGGAGACTCCTACAATGAGCAGTTCTTC.

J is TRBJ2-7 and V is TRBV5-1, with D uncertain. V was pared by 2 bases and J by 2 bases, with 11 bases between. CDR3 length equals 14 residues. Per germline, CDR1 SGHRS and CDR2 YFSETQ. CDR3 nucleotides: TGCGCCAGCAGCTTATCAGGAGATACCTACGAGCAGTACTTC. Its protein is CASSLSGDTYEQYF.

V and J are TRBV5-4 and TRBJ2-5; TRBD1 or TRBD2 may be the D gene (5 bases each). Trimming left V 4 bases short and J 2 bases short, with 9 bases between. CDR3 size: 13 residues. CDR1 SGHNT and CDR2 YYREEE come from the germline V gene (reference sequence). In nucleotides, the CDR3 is TGTGCCAGCAGCGGGACGGGACAAGAGACCCAGTACTTC. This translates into CASSGTGQETQYF. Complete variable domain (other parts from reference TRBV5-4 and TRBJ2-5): ETGVTQSPTHLIKTRGQQVTLRCSSQSGHNTVSWYQQALGQGPQFIFQYYREEENGRGNFPPRFSGLQFPNYSSELNVNALELDDSALYLCASSGTGQETQYFGPGTRLLVL.

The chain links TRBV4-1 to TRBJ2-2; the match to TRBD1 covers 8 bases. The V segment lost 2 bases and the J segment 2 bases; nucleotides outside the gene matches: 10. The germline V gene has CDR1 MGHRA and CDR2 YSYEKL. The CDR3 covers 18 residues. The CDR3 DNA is TGCGCCAGCAGCCAACTTATGGGTGGACAGGGAAACACCGGGGAGCTGTTTTTT. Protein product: CASSQLMGGQGNTGELFF.

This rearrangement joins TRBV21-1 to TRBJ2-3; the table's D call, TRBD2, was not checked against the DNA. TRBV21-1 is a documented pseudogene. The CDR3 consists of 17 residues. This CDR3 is CASSKATSGPCVDTQYF. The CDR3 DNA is TGTGCCAGCAGCAAAGCGACTAGCGGTCCCTGTGTAGATACGCAGTATTTT.

CDR3 sequence: CASSLFQEQFF. The CDR3 DNA follows: TGTGCCAGCAGCTTGTTCCAGGAGCAATTCTTT. The V and J genes are TRBV5-6 and TRBJ1-1; D uncertain. This CDR3 is 11 amino acids long. CDR1 is SGHDT, CDR2 YYEEEE, per germline. Deletions cut 1 base from V and 14 bases from J, with 12 bases between.

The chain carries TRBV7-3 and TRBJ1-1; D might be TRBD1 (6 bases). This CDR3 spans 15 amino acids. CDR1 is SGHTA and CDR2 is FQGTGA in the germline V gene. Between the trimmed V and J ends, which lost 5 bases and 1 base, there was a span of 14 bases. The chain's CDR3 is CASSMTGGANTEAFF. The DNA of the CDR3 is TGTGCCAGCAGCATGACAGGTGGGGCGAACACTGAAGCTTTCTTT.

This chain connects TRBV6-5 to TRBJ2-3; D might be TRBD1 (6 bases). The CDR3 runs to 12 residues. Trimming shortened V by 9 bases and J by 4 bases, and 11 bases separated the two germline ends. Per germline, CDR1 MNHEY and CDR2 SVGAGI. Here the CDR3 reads CASRTASDTQYF. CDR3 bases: TGTGCCAGTCGGACAGCCTCAGATACGCAGTATTTT.

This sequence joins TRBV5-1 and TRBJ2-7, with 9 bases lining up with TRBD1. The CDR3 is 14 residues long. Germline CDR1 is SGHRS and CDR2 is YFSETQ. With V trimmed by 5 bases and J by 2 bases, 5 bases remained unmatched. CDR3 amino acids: CASRGTGSTYEQYF. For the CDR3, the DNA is TGCGCCAGCAGAGGGACAGGGAGTACCTACGAGCAGTACTTC.

This CDR3 is CASSPRQGRSGTDTQYF. The CDR3 nucleotides are TGTGCCAGCAGCCCACGGCAGGGTAGGAGCGGCACAGATACGCAGTATTTT. The chain recombines TRBV11-1 with TRBJ2-3; D is possibly TRBD1 (5 bases). Germline V gene lookup returns CDR1 SGHAT and CDR2 FQDESV (reference sequence). V lost 5 bases to trimming and J lost 1 base, with 19 bases between them. The CDR3 sequence is 17 residues long.

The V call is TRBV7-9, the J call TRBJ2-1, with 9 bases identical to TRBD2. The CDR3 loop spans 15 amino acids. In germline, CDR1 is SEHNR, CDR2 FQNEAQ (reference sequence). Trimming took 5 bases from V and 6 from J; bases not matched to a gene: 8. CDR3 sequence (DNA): TGTGCCAGCAGCCCCCTAGCGGGACTAGGCAATGAGCAGTTCTTC. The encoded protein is CASSPLAGLGNEQFF.

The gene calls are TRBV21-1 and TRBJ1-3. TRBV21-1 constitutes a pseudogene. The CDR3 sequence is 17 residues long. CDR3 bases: TGTGCCAGCCGACAAGCAAGAAGGCGGAACTCTGGAAACACCATATATTTT. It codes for CASRQARRRNSGNTIYF.

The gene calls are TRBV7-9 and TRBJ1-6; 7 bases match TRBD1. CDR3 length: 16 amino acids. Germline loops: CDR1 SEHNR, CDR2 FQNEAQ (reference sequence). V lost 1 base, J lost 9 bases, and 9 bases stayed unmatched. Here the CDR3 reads CASSLGTGTVRSPLHF. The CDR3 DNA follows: TGTGCCAGCAGCTTAGGGACCGGGACAGTGCGTTCACCCCTCCACTTT.

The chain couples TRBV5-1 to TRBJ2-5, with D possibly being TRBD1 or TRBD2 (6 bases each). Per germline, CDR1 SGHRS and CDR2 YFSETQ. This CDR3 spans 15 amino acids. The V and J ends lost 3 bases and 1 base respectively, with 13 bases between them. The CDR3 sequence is CASSWREGGQETQYF. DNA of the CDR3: TGCGCCAGCAGCTGGCGGGAAGGGGGCCAAGAGACCCAGTACTTC.

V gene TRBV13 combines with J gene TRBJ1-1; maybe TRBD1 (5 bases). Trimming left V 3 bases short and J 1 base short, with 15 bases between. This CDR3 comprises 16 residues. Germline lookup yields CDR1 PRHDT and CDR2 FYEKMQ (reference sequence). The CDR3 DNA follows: TGTGCCAGCAGCTTCCACCAGGGAACGGGGAACACTGAAGCTTTCTTT. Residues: CASSFHQGTGNTEAFF.

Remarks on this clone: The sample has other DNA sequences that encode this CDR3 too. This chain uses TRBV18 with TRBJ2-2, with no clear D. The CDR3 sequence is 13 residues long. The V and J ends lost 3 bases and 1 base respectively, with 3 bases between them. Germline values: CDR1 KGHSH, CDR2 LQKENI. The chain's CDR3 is CASSPGNTGELFF. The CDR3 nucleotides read TGTGCCAGCTCACCGGGGAACACCGGGGAGCTGTTTTTT.

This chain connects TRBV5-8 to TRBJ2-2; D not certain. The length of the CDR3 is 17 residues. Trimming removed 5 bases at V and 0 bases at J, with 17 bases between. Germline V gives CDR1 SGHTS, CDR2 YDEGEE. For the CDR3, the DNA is TGTGCCAGCAGGAGGCGCTCCGGTCTCGCGAACACCGGGGAGCTGTTTTTT. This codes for CASRRRSGLANTGELFF.

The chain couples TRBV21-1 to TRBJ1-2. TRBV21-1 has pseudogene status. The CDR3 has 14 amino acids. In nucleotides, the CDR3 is TGTGCCAGCAGCAAAACACTGCGAAACTATGGCTACACCTTC. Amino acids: CASSKTLRNYGYTF.

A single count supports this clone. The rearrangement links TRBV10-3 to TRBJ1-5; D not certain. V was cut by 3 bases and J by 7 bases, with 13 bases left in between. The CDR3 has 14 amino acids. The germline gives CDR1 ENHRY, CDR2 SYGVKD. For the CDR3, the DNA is TGTGCCATCAGTGAAGATAATGGGAGCCAGCCCCAGCATTTT. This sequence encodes CAISEDNGSQPQHF.

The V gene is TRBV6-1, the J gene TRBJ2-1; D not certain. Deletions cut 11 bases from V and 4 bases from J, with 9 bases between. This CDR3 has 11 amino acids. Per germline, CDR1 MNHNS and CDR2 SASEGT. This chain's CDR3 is CALEVYNEQFF. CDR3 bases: TGTGCCTTAGAAGTTTACAATGAGCAGTTCTTC.

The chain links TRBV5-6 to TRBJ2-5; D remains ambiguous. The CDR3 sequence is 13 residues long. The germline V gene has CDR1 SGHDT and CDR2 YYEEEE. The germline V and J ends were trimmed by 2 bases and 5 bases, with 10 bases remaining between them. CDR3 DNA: TGTGCCAGCAGCTTAGGTCCGAAGGAGACCCAGTACTTC. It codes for CASSLGPKETQYF.

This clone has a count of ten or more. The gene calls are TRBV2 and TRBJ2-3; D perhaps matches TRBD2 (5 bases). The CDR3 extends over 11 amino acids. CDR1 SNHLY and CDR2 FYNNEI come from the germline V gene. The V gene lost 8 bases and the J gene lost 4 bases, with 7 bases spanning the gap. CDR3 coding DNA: TGTGCCAGCGCACTAGCAGATACGCAGTATTTT. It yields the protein CASALADTQYF.

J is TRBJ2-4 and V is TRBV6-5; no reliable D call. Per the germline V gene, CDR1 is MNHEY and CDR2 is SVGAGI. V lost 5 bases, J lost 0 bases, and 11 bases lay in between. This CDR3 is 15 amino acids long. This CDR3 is CASSGKELAKNIQYF. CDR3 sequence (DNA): TGTGCCAGCAGTGGTAAAGAATTAGCCAAAAACATTCAGTACTTC.

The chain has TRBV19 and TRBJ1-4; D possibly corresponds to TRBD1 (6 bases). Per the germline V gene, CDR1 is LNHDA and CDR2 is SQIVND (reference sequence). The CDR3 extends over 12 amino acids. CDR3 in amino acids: CATRGTHEKLFF. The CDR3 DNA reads TGTGCAACCCGCGGGACACATGAAAAACTGTTTTTT.